The rows below give T cell receptor beta chains drawn from one sample of a study of blood T cell repertoires in COVID-19. Assay: immunoSEQ multiplex PCR; the TCRdb copy retains only in-frame clones and omits some. Among under 200,000 clones, 85% to 90% were seen once, and the ten largest hold about 0.81%. What was sequenced was peripheral blood. These receptors came from a woman aged 70-85 years with acute or convalescent COVID-19. Each CDR3 is given with its conserved first and last residue. Fields, in order: clone size, J gene, V gene, CDR3 protein. Size values are once, few and many counts, or a class for expanded clones, and some rows have none.

>-|TRBJ1-1|TRBV5-4
CASSLVGTPKGAFF
>once|TRBJ1-3|TRBV27
CASSRDRGGSGNTIYF
>-|TRBJ1-2|TRBV10-3
CAISSDPGQGAYGYTF
>once|TRBJ2-5|TRBV5-1
CASGAGAQETQYF
>-|TRBJ2-7|TRBV19
CASSITGGYEQYF
>once|TRBJ2-3|TRBV5-1
CASSLGLAGAGADTQYF
>-|TRBJ2-3|TRBV7-2
CASRKDGDRTDTQYF
>-|TRBJ2-3|TRBV28
CASRGQGTDTQYF
>-|TRBJ1-1|TRBV6-6
CASSYSQVNTEAFF
>-|TRBJ1-1|TRBV6-1
CASSVRLPRQGAEAFF
>once|TRBJ2-3|TRBV27
CASSLGGTDTQYF
>-|TRBJ2-7|TRBV5-6
CASSSLGLAGAYEQYF
>-|TRBJ1-1|TRBV24-1
CATRGQGMPDTEAFF
>-|TRBJ1-1|TRBV7-2
CASSSDRDTEAFF
>-|TRBJ2-2|TRBV29-1
CSGLRGSGELFF
>few|TRBJ1-5|TRBV11-2
CASSFNGQAGQPQHF
>-|TRBJ2-3|TRBV5-6
CASSALALGTDTQYF
>-|TRBJ2-7|TRBV5-1
CASSLGGRTGRDYEQYF
>few|TRBJ1-1|TRBV28
CASTSTGLNTEAFF
>-|TRBJ1-2|TRBV5-1
CASSLDGMGQGGYTF
>once|TRBJ2-3|TRBV6-2/TRBV6-3
CASSYPTGMAQYF
>-|TRBJ1-2|TRBV12-3/TRBV12-4
CASSPGGARGYTF
>-|TRBJ1-3|TRBV5-1
CASSLGYSRDLGNTIYF
>once|TRBJ2-7|TRBV11-2
CASSLEGGVSYEQYF
>-|TRBJ1-3|TRBV29-1
CSVLRDRAGNTIYF
>-|TRBJ2-7|TRBV19
CASSQRASNEQYF
>-|TRBJ1-1|TRBV27
CASSRDRSRTEAFF
>-|TRBJ1-2|TRBV6-5
CASSSYLGGGYGYTF
>-|TRBJ2-5|TRBV29-1
CSAGSGRETQYF
>-|TRBJ2-7|TRBV6-5
CASSYRRDRNYEQYF